This T cell receptor (beta chain) is drawn from a study of cytomegalovirus exposure and HLA in healthy donors. Study at large: Caucasian-associated ancestry cluster membership applied to 75% to 85% of several hundred genotyped donors.

In the case of this clone: Antigen unknown.

The PCR made use of 60 Vbeta and 13 Jbeta primers. Authors' data handling: There were about 88 million unique TCR beta chains by a later count, and about 12 million of them were shared. Some clones are missing from TCRdb's copy, which holds only in-frame ones; the method was immunoSEQ multiplex PCR. Clonal size and the V and J genes are those of that table, whereas D and trimming came from the DNA. The table shows some 160,000 clones, with about two thirds occurring only once. Study-wide results and caveats: The presence/absence work took it that sequencing depth was about the same across donors.

Source material: PBMCs. The sequence was collected from a man aged 35-49 years in good health and CMV-seronegative.

Written as DNA, the CDR3 is TGCGCCAGCAGCCAGTCCCGGAACACCGGGGAGCTGTTTTTT. It is translated as CASSQSRNTGELFF. The chain carries TRBV4-1 and TRBJ2-2; D unclear. The germline CDR1 and CDR2 sequences are MGHRA and YSYEKL. This CDR3 is built from 14 residues. V lost 3 bases, J lost 1 base, and 6 bases lay in between.